The T cell receptor beta chain described here comes from a study of CD8 T cells in ankylosing spondylitis. Study-level points and caveats: Seemingly characteristic of ankylosing spondylitis blood was a TCR beta motif consisting of fewer than 10 highly homologous variants. Earlier studies detected some motif variants in reactive arthritis synovial fluid and blood. Enrichment of disease-linked clones was reportedly significant in matched ankylosing spondylitis synovial fluid.

This CDR3 region has 14 residues. The V and J ends lost 5 bases and 4 bases, in that order; junction bases with no gene match: 5. Germline values: CDR1 ENHRY, CDR2 SYGVKD. Researchers built TCR beta libraries using quantitative 5'-RACE with molecular barcodes. TCRdb called the 5' RACE reads again in MiXCR, with one record for every CDR3 protein. The sample lists approximately 25,000 distinct CDR3 sequences, roughly 17% seen once, with 25% to 30% in the top ten. Points on this clonotype: Its cognate antigen is unknown.

This clonotype originated in a male donor with ankylosing spondylitis or in good health (not recorded which). This chain joins TRBV10-3 and TRBJ2-1; 7 bases line up with TRBD1. Sequenced: blood. The CDR3 reads CAISKGQEYNEQFF. The CDR3 coding sequence is TGTGCCATCAGTAAAGGACAGGAGTACAATGAGCAGTTCTTC.